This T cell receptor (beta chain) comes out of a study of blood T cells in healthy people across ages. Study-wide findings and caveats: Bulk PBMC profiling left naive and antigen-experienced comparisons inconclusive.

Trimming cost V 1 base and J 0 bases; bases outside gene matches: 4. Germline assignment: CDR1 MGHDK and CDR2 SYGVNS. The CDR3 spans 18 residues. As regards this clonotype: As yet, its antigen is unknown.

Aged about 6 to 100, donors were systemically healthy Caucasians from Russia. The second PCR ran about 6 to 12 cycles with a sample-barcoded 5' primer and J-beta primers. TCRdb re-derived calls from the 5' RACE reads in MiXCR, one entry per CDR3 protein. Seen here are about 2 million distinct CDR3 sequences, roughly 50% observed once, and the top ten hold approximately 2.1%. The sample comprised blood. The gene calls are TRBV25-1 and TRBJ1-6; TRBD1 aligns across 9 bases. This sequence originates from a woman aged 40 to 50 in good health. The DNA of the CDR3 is TGTGCCAGCAGTGAATTACAGGGGGCGAGCTCCTATAATTCACCCCTCCACTTT. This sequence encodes CASSELQGASSYNSPLHF.